The 9 T cell receptor beta chains below come from one sample, sequenced in a study of cytomegalovirus exposure and HLA in healthy donors. PCR involved 60 Vbeta and 13 Jbeta primers. Only in-frame clones appear in the TCRdb table, and some are missing; sequencing was by immunoSEQ multiplex PCR. The table lists 130,000 or so clones, roughly 77% of them singletons, with around 5% in the top ten. Input material: PBMCs. All receptors come from a man younger than 45 in good health and CMV-seronegative.

This clone was counted a single time. The V gene is TRBV25-1, the J gene TRBJ1-6; D gene uncertain. From germline, CDR1 is MGHDK and CDR2 SYGVNS. The CDR3 is 17 amino acids. V lost 0 bases, J lost 7 bases, and 16 bases lay in between. As DNA, the CDR3 is TGTGCCAGCAGTGAATATCGGGGAGGTAGTGAGAATTCACCCCTCCACTTT. Translation gives CASSEYRGGSENSPLHF.

The gene calls are TRBV5-4 and TRBJ1-4; 10 bases fit TRBD1. CDR3 length: 18 residues. The ends lost 1 base at V and 0 bases at J; junction bases unmatched: 6. CDR1 and CDR2 (germline): SGHNT, YYREEE (reference sequence). CDR3 protein: CASSLLGQGSATNEKLFF. CDR3 DNA sequence: TGTGCCAGCAGCTTGTTGGGACAGGGGAGTGCAACTAATGAAAAACTGTTTTTT.

The rearrangement links TRBV7-2 to TRBJ2-5, with D maybe TRBD2 (5 bases). The CDR3 is 17 amino acids. Germline V lookup: CDR1 SGHTA, CDR2 FQGNSA. The V gene lost 5 bases and the J gene lost 3 bases, with 22 bases spanning the gap. Here the CDR3 reads CASSPHAGVRVKETQYF. For the CDR3, the DNA is TGTGCCAGCAGCCCCCACGCCGGGGTTAGGGTAAAAGAGACCCAGTACTTC.

V gene TRBV29-1 combines with J gene TRBJ1-1; TRBD1 agrees at 9 bases. Germline CDR1 and CDR2: SQVTM and ANQGSEA. There are 15 residues in the CDR3. Trimming took 7 bases from V and 3 from J; bases not matched to a gene: 12. The CDR3 sequence is CSAVDRGRSDTEAFF. CDR3 in DNA: TGCAGCGCCGTGGACAGGGGTAGGTCGGACACTGAAGCTTTCTTT.

The J gene is TRBJ2-7, the V gene TRBV9, with 7 bases fitting TRBD1. Germline CDR1 reads SGDLS; CDR2 reads YYNGEE. J gave up 2 bases and V 0 bases, and 8 bases lay outside the gene matches. The CDR3 has 16 residues. The CDR3 spells CASSVGDSFNAYEQYF. CDR3 bases: TGTGCCAGCAGCGTAGGGGACAGCTTTAACGCCTACGAGCAGTACTTC.

This clone was counted only a few times. The V and J genes are TRBV29-1 and TRBJ2-3; tentatively, D is TRBD1 (6 bases). The CDR3 has 13 amino acids. V lost 7 bases and J lost 1, with 12 bases in between. CDR1 and CDR2 from the germline V gene are SQVTM and ANQGSEA. CDR3 residues: CSGDEGGTDTQYF. CDR3 coding DNA: TGCAGCGGAGATGAGGGGGGCACAGATACGCAGTATTTT.

This clone was detected only once. The CDR3 DNA reads TGTGCCAGCAGTTACTGGGGCGGTCAGCCCCAGCATTTT. Its translation: CASSYWGGQPQHF. The rearrangement joins TRBV27 to TRBJ1-5; TRBD1 is a possible D gene (5 bases). CDR3 length: 13 residues. Germline V gene sequence: CDR1 MNHEY, CDR2 SMNVEV (reference sequence). V lost 4 bases and J 6 bases, leaving 10 bases between the germline ends.

This clone was seen a few times. The sample contains more than one DNA sequence encoding this CDR3. This rearrangement joins TRBV5-1 to TRBJ2-5; 8 positions agree with TRBD2. The germline gives CDR1 SGHRS, CDR2 YFSETQ. This CDR3 is built from 15 residues. V lost 1 base, J lost 2 bases, and 4 bases stayed unmatched. The CDR3: CASSLRGGPQETQYF. The CDR3, as DNA: TGCGCCAGCAGCTTGCGGGGGGGTCCTCAAGAGACCCAGTACTTC.

The gene calls are TRBV27 and TRBJ2-7; the match to TRBD2 covers 10 bases. Trimming removed 6 bases from V and 0 bases from J; junction bases left unmatched: 5. CDR3 length: 15 amino acids. CDR1 is MNHEY, CDR2 SMNVEV, per germline (reference sequence). CDR3: CASSPGLASSYEQYF. The CDR3 DNA sequence: TGTGCCAGCAGCCCGGGACTAGCGAGCTCCTACGAGCAGTACTTC.